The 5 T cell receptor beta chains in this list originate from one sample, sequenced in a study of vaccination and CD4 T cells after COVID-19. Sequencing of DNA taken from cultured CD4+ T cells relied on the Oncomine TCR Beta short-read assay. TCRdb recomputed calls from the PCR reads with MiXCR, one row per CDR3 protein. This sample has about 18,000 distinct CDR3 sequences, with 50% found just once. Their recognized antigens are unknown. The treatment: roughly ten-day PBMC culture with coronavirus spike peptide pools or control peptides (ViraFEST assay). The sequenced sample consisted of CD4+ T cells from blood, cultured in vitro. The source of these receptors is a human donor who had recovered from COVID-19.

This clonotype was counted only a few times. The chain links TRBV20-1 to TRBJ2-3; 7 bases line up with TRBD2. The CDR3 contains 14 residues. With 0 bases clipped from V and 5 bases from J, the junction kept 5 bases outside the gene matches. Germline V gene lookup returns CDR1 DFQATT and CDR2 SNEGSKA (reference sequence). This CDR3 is CSAREGRARDTQYF. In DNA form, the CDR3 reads TGCAGTGCTAGAGAAGGGAGGGCGAGAGATACGCAGTATTTT.

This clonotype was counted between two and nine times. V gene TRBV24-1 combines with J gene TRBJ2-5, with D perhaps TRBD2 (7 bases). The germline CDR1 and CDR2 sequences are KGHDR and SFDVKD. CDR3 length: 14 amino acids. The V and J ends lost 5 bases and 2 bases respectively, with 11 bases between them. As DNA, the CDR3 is TGTGCCACCAGTGTTGGGGGGGCTCAAGAGACCCAGTACTTC. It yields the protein CATSVGGAQETQYF.

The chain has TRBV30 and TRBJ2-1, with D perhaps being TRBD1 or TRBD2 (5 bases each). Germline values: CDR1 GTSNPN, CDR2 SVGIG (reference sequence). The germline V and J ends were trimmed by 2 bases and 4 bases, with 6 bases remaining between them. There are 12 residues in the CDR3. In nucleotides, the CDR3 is TGTGCCTGGAGTTGGGGGTACAATGAGCAGTTCTTC. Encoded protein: CAWSWGYNEQFF.

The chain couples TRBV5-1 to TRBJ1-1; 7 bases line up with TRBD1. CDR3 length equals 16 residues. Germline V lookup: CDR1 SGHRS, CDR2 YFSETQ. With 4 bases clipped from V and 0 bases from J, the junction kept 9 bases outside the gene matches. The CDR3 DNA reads TGCGCCAGCAGCACCTCGGGACAGCTCCTGAACACTGAAGCTTTCTTT. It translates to CASSTSGQLLNTEAFF.

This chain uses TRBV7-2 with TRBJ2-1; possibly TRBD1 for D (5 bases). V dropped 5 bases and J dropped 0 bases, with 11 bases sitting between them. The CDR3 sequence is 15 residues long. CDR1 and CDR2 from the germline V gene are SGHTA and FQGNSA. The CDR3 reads CASSIGASSYNEQFF. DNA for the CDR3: TGTGCCAGCAGCATAGGGGCTAGCTCCTACAATGAGCAGTTCTTC.